These 22 T cell receptor beta chains were all obtained from the same sample, sequenced in a study of cytomegalovirus exposure and HLA in healthy donors. PCR amplification relied on 60 Vbeta primers (plus 13 Jbeta primers). Clones were sequenced by immunoSEQ multiplex PCR, and TCRdb holds only the in-frame ones, with some missing. Here the sample spans about 71,000 clones, roughly 70% being singletons. Sequenced input: PBMCs. Receptors were obtained from a woman aged 45-65 years in good health and CMV-seropositive.

The chain is built from TRBV28 and TRBJ1-2; 11 nucleotides align to TRBD1. Germline loops: CDR1 MDHEN, CDR2 SYDVKM. The CDR3 covers 14 residues. The V and J ends lost 4 bases and 4 bases, in that order; junction bases with no gene match: 2. CDR3 DNA: TGTGCCAGCAGTTCCGGACAGGGGGCCTATGGCTACACCTTC. Translation gives CASSSGQGAYGYTF.

The gene calls are TRBV7-7 and TRBJ2-2, with a possible D match to TRBD1 (6 bases). CDR3 length: 15 residues. The germline gives CDR1 SSHAT, CDR2 FNYEAQ (reference sequence). V lost 5 bases to trimming and J lost 4 bases, with 14 bases between them. The CDR3, as DNA: TGTGCCAGCAGCCCCGGGACACCGCTCACCGGGGAGCTGTTTTTT. This sequence encodes CASSPGTPLTGELFF. The full variable domain, its missing parts supplied by reference TRBV7-7 and TRBJ2-2, is GAGVSQSPRYKVTKRGQDVTLRCDPISSHATLYWYQQALGQGPEFLTYFNYEAQPDKSGLPSDRFSAERPEGSISTLTIQRTEQRDSAMYRCASSPGTPLTGELFFGEGSRLTVL.

Only a few counts were recorded for this clone. The chain recombines TRBV7-8 with TRBJ1-1; 9 bases align to TRBD1. Germline CDR1 SGHVS, CDR2 FQNEAQ. V shed 4 bases and J 5 bases; nucleotides not matched to a gene: 5. The CDR3 is made up of 14 amino acids. CDR3 sequence (DNA): TGTGCCAGCAGCTCGACAGGGGGTCGGACTGAAGCTTTCTTT. This encodes CASSSTGGRTEAFF.

The rearrangement joins TRBV7-8 to TRBJ2-1, with a weak D call TRBD2 (7 bases). In germline, CDR1 is SGHVS, CDR2 FQNEAQ. V was trimmed by 0 bases and J by 6 bases, leaving 15 bases between them. The CDR3 length is 16 residues. DNA for the CDR3: TGTGCCAGCAGCTTAGCGAGGGGGGGCCGAGGCAATGAGCAGTTCTTC. Its protein is CASSLARGGRGNEQFF.

V is TRBV9 and J is TRBJ2-1; 7 bases are shared with TRBD1. There are 14 residues in the CDR3. Losses at the gene ends were 4 bases for V and 6 bases for J; bases not matched to a gene: 7. The germline gives CDR1 SGDLS, CDR2 YYNGEE. In DNA, the CDR3 is TGTGCCAGCAGCACCAGGGGGAGTGGCAATGAGCAGTTCTTC. Translating gives CASSTRGSGNEQFF.

In DNA, the CDR3 is TGTGCCAGCAGCCAGGGGTTACCCTACGAGCAGTACTTC. Its translation is CASSQGLPYEQYF. This chain joins TRBV5-6 and TRBJ2-7; D is possibly TRBD1 (6 bases). The CDR3 is made up of 13 amino acids. Germline V gene sequence: CDR1 SGHDT, CDR2 YYEEEE. The V end lost 4 bases, the J end lost 2 bases, and 10 bases lay between the germline ends.

This chain uses TRBV7-2 with TRBJ2-5; the match to TRBD2 covers 10 bases. CDR1 and CDR2 (germline): SGHTA, FQGNSA. There are 15 residues in the CDR3. Unmatched junction bases numbered 4, after V lost 2 bases and J lost 4 bases. The CDR3 coding sequence is TGTGCCAGCAGCTTAAGCGGGGGGGCCCCAGAGACCCAGTACTTC. Protein: CASSLSGGAPETQYF.

The chain joins TRBV20-1 to TRBJ1-4; no clear D gene. The CDR3 is made up of 11 amino acids. Germline V CDR1 and CDR2: DFQATT, SNEGSKA (reference sequence). Trimming removed 5 bases at V and 8 bases at J, with 9 bases between. Here the CDR3 reads CSAWAGEKLFF. The CDR3 coding sequence is TGCAGTGCTTGGGCGGGGGAAAAACTGTTTTTT.

The V and J genes are TRBV10-3 and TRBJ1-1; 7 nucleotides line up with TRBD1. This CDR3 is built from 16 residues. The germline V gene has CDR1 ENHRY and CDR2 SYGVKD. Trimming at V came to 6 bases and at J to 0 bases, leaving 10 bases not matched to a gene. The CDR3 DNA reads TGTGCCATCAGACCGGGACAGCACTTAATGAACACTGAAGCTTTCTTT. Its translation is CAIRPGQHLMNTEAFF.

The chain joins TRBV6-5 to TRBJ2-2; no clear D. The germline V and J ends were trimmed by 5 bases and 4 bases, with 11 bases remaining between them. The CDR3 extends over 14 amino acids. Per germline, CDR1 MNHEY and CDR2 SVGAGI. The CDR3 DNA is TGTGCCAGCAGTCCATCTCAGGCCACCGGGGAGCTGTTTTTT. This translates into CASSPSQATGELFF.

In this sample, this clone turned up once. The chain links TRBV20-1 to TRBJ2-7, with D unclear. V was cut by 0 bases and J by 5 bases, with 5 bases left in between. Germline V lookup: CDR1 DFQATT, CDR2 SNEGSKA (reference sequence). The CDR3 totals 11 residues. The DNA of the CDR3 is TGCAGTGCTAGAGAGGAGAACGAGCAGTACTTC. Translation: CSAREENEQYF.

The rearrangement uses TRBV10-3 and TRBJ2-2, with D possibly matching TRBD1 (6 bases). Germline CDR1 and CDR2: ENHRY and SYGVKD. The CDR3 extends over 15 amino acids. V lost 6 bases to trimming and J lost 4 bases, with 15 bases between them. CDR3 sequence reads: CAISISRGGTGELFF. CDR3 sequence (DNA): TGTGCCATCAGCATTTCCAGGGGTGGCACCGGGGAGCTGTTTTTT.

CDR3 coding DNA: TGTGCCAGCAGCGATCATGGACTAGCGGGTATTGAGCAGTTCTTC. It translates to CASSDHGLAGIEQFF. The genes are TRBV7-9 and TRBJ2-1, with TRBD2 matching 11 bases. This CDR3 comprises 15 residues. Unmatched junction bases numbered 9, after V lost 5 bases and J lost 9 bases. Germline-derived CDR1 and CDR2 are SEHNR and FQNEAQ (reference sequence). The variable domain in full, with the rest retrieved from reference TRBV7-9 and TRBJ2-1, is DTGVSQNPRHKITKRGQNVTFRCDPISEHNRLYWYRQTLGQGPEFLTYFQNEAQLEKSRLLSDRFSAERPKGSFSTLEIQRTEQGDSAMYLCASSDHGLAGIEQFFGPGTRLTVL.

This chain connects TRBV7-2 to TRBJ1-3; TRBD1 matches at 8 bases. V shed 3 bases and J 0 bases; nucleotides not matched to a gene: 1. Germline V gene lookup returns CDR1 SGHTA and CDR2 FQGNSA. There are 15 residues in the CDR3. As DNA, the CDR3 is TGTGCCAGCAGCTTGACAGGGGTCTCTGGAAACACCATATATTTT. Protein product: CASSLTGVSGNTIYF.

The chain couples TRBV11-2 to TRBJ2-1; 8 positions match TRBD1. The CDR3 covers 17 residues. The germline gives CDR1 SGHAT, CDR2 FQNNGV. The junction had 10 bases not matched to a gene; V was cut back by 4 bases and J by 2 bases. The CDR3 loop is CASSSGDRGLTYNEQFF. The CDR3 DNA sequence: TGTGCCAGCAGCTCAGGCGACAGGGGTCTCACCTACAATGAGCAGTTCTTC.

This clone was picked up a small number of times. The J gene is TRBJ2-7, the V gene TRBV20-1; D unresolved. The CDR3 totals 11 residues. Germline V gene sequence: CDR1 DFQATT, CDR2 SNEGSKA (reference sequence). V lost 2 bases and J lost 7, with 9 bases in between. CDR3 residues: CSARSEAEQYF. In DNA, the CDR3 is TGCAGTGCTAGATCGGAAGCGGAGCAGTACTTC.

The CDR3, as DNA: TGTGCCAGCAGCCCTTGGGACAGCTCCTACGAGCAGTACTTC. Translating gives CASSPWDSSYEQYF. This sequence joins TRBV9 and TRBJ2-7, with 7 bases fitting TRBD1. The CDR3 spans 14 residues. Per germline, CDR1 SGDLS and CDR2 YYNGEE. Losses at the gene ends were 4 bases for V and 0 bases for J; bases not matched to a gene: 4.

This chain joins TRBV6-5 and TRBJ2-5; D is unclear. The germline gives CDR1 MNHEY, CDR2 SVGAGI. CDR3 length: 14 amino acids. V lost 5 bases and J 4 bases, leaving 14 bases between the germline ends. This CDR3 is CASSPWSSRETQYF. The CDR3 DNA reads TGTGCCAGCAGTCCTTGGAGTAGCCGAGAGACCCAGTACTTC.

The chain is built from TRBV4-3 and TRBJ2-1; 9 bases fit TRBD2. V was clipped by 1 base and J by 8 bases; unmatched bases: 6. Germline CDR1 reads LGHNA; CDR2 reads YSLEER. The CDR3 is made up of 15 amino acids. The CDR3 here is CASSQGVSGSYEQFF. The CDR3 DNA is TGCGCCAGCAGCCAAGGGGTTAGCGGGAGCTATGAGCAGTTCTTC.

In its sample, this clone was seen a few times. This sequence joins TRBV7-9 and TRBJ1-1; no firm D call. The CDR3 totals 14 residues. In germline, CDR1 is SEHNR, CDR2 FQNEAQ (reference sequence). The V end was cut by 5 bases, the J end by 2 bases, with 12 bases between. In DNA, the CDR3 is TGTGCCAGCAGCCGCATCCCAGATAACACTGAAGCTTTCTTT. Protein sequence: CASSRIPDNTEAFF.

The V and J genes are TRBV4-1 and TRBJ2-5, with D perhaps TRBD1 (6 bases). Germline V gene sequence: CDR1 MGHRA, CDR2 YSYEKL. Trimming removed 0 bases from V and 6 bases from J, with 14 bases in between. The CDR3 runs to 15 residues. CDR3 sequence: CASSQDVGALKTQYF. In nucleotides, the CDR3 is TGCGCCAGCAGCCAAGATGTGGGGGCGCTTAAGACCCAGTACTTC.

This clone was seen a few times. This chain joins TRBV27 and TRBJ2-1, with D unresolved. V shed 5 bases and J shed 8 bases, with 13 bases lying between them. This CDR3 spans 13 amino acids. Looked up from germline, CDR1 is MNHEY and CDR2 is SMNVEV (reference sequence). This CDR3 is CASSTQDNHEQFF. The DNA of the CDR3 is TGTGCCAGCAGTACCCAAGACAACCATGAGCAGTTCTTC.